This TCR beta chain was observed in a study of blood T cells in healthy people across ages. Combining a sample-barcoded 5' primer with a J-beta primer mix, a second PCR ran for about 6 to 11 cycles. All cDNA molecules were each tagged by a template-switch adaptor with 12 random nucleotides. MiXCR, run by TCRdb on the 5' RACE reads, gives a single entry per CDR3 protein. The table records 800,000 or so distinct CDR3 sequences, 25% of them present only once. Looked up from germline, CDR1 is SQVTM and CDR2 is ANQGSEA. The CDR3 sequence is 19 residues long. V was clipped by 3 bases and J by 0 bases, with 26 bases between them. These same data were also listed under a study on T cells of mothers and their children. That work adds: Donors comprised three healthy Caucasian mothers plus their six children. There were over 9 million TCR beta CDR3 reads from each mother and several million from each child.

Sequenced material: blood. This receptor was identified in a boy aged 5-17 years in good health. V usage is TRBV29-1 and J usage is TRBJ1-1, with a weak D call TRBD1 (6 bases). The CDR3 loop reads CSVDFGLAGGNGLNTEAFF. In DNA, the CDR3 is TGCAGCGTTGATTTTGGCTTAGCGGGGGGCAATGGGTTGAACACTGAAGCTTTCTTT.